This TCR beta chain stems from a study of cytomegalovirus exposure and HLA in healthy donors. Study conclusions and caveats: HLA alleles showed associations with around 15,000 TCR beta sequences in a later analysis, at a 0.05 false discovery rate. A few chains linked to CMV were shown in vitro to be specific for CMV antigens.

PCR was performed using 60 Vbeta and 13 Jbeta primers. Here immunoSEQ multiplex PCR was the method, and the copy in TCRdb shows in-frame clones only, minus some. The sample lists 100,000 to 150,000 clones, about three quarters occurring once. With respect to this clone: Its specificity is not known.

At the time of sampling, donors were nominally healthy, though unrecorded immune exposures were likely. CDR1 SGHAT and CDR2 FQNNGV come from the germline V gene. J was trimmed by 3 bases and V by 5 bases; bases with no gene match: 3. This CDR3 region has 14 residues. This receptor was taken from a man between 25 and 39 years old in good health and CMV-seronegative. Sequencing was carried out using PBMCs. The chain links TRBV11-2 to TRBJ2-3; 9 nucleotides agree with TRBD2. The CDR3 nucleotides read TGTGCCAGCAGCGTTAGCGGGGGTACAGATACGCAGTATTTT. Residues: CASSVSGGTDTQYF.